Listed below are T cell receptor beta chains from one sample, sequenced in a study of long-term antiretroviral therapy in people with HIV. Method: immunoSEQ multiplex PCR; TCRdb's copy keeps in-frame clones and lacks some. The sample comprises some 16,000 clones, around four fifths of which are singletons, and around 16% rests with the top ten. Sample: unsorted PBMCs, taken approximately 2.1 years before starting antiretroviral therapy. The receptors come from a man younger than 45 with HIV. Both conserved end residues are part of each CDR3. D genes are given only for firm matches. Clone size is not always given. Where it is, it says once, few, many or a class for expanded clones.

j_call: TRBJ1-1; d_call: TRBD1; v_call: TRBV27; clone_size: NA; cdr3_aa: CASSPGTGNRPEAFF; cdr3_nt: TGTGCCAGCAGCCCCGGGACAGGGAATCGGCCAGAAGCTTTCTTT
j_call: TRBJ2-7; d_call: TRBD1; v_call: TRBV5-1; clone_size: NA; cdr3_aa: CASSLVTGSYEQYF; cdr3_nt: TGCGCCAGCAGCTTGGTGACAGGGAGTTACGAGCAGTACTTC
j_call: TRBJ2-7; d_call: NA; v_call: TRBV9; clone_size: NA; cdr3_aa: CASSINYSGEQYF; cdr3_nt: TGTGCCAGCAGTATAAACTATAGTGGCGAGCAGTACTTC
j_call: TRBJ1-3; d_call: NA; v_call: TRBV13; clone_size: NA; cdr3_aa: CASSRPVSGSGNTIYF; cdr3_nt: TGTGCCAGCAGCCGACCTGTATCAGGGTCGGGAAACACCATATATTTT
j_call: TRBJ2-7; d_call: TRBD2; v_call: TRBV5-1; clone_size: NA; cdr3_aa: CASSLVSNGRDEQYF; cdr3_nt: TGCGCCAGCAGCTTGGTATCAAACGGGAGGGACGAGCAGTACTTC
j_call: TRBJ1-2; d_call: NA; v_call: TRBV9; clone_size: few; cdr3_aa: CASSPFRGGYTF; cdr3_nt: TGTGCCAGCAGTCCGTTCAGGGGAGGCTACACCTTC
j_call: TRBJ1-1; d_call: NA; v_call: TRBV6-5; clone_size: NA; cdr3_aa: CASSYWGARGDTEAFF; cdr3_nt: TGTGCCAGCAGTTACTGGGGCGCCAGGGGAGACACTGAAGCTTTCTTT
j_call: TRBJ2-1; d_call: TRBD2; v_call: TRBV7-9; clone_size: NA; cdr3_aa: CASSPRGGSQSYNEQFF; cdr3_nt: TGTGCCAGCAGCCCAAGGGGCGGGAGTCAATCCTACAATGAGCAGTTCTTC
j_call: TRBJ2-3; d_call: TRBD2; v_call: TRBV7-9; clone_size: NA; cdr3_aa: CASSNTTGLAGADTQYF; cdr3_nt: TGTGCCAGCAGCAATACTACGGGACTAGCGGGGGCAGATACGCAGTATTTT
j_call: TRBJ1-1; d_call: NA; v_call: TRBV29-1; clone_size: NA; cdr3_aa: CSVGRTNTEAFF; cdr3_nt: TGCAGCGTTGGGCGGACTAACACTGAAGCTTTCTTT
j_call: TRBJ2-6; d_call: NA; v_call: TRBV4-2; clone_size: once; cdr3_aa: CASSAAANVLTF; cdr3_nt: TGTGCCAGCAGCGCGGCGGCCAACGTCCTGACTTTC
j_call: TRBJ2-3; d_call: NA; v_call: TRBV9; clone_size: NA; cdr3_aa: CASSAIQGPGTDTQYF; cdr3_nt: TGTGCCAGCAGCGCCATTCAGGGGCCCGGCACAGATACGCAGTATTTT
j_call: TRBJ1-2; d_call: NA; v_call: TRBV5-8; clone_size: NA; cdr3_aa: CASSFYGYTF; cdr3_nt: TGTGCCAGCAGCTTTTATGGCTACACCTTC
j_call: TRBJ2-7; d_call: NA; v_call: TRBV4-2; clone_size: NA; cdr3_aa: CASTHCPPANGSSYEQYF; cdr3_nt: TGTGCCAGCACCCATTGTCCCCCTGCTAACGGGAGCTCCTACGAGCAGTACTTC
j_call: TRBJ2-7; d_call: NA; v_call: TRBV11-2; clone_size: few; cdr3_aa: CASSGSPYEQYF; cdr3_nt: TGTGCCAGCAGCGGAAGCCCCTACGAGCAGTACTTC
j_call: TRBJ2-5; d_call: NA; v_call: TRBV11-1; clone_size: NA; cdr3_aa: CASSLTETQYF; cdr3_nt: TGTGCCAGCAGCTTAACGGAGACCCAGTACTTC
j_call: TRBJ1-2; d_call: NA; v_call: TRBV7-9; clone_size: NA; cdr3_aa: CASSLTMGTRLAGYTF; cdr3_nt: TGTGCCAGCAGCTTAACAATGGGAACACGGTTGGCCGGCTACACCTTC
j_call: TRBJ2-7; d_call: NA; v_call: TRBV6-1; clone_size: NA; cdr3_aa: CASSDGIWGREQYF; cdr3_nt: TGTGCCAGCAGTGACGGGATCTGGGGGCGCGAGCAGTACTTC
j_call: TRBJ2-3; d_call: TRBD2; v_call: TRBV7-3; clone_size: NA; cdr3_aa: CASSATSGLTDTQYF; cdr3_nt: TGTGCCAGCAGTGCGACTAGCGGACTCACAGATACGCAGTATTTT
j_call: TRBJ2-7; d_call: NA; v_call: TRBV5-1; clone_size: NA; cdr3_aa: CASSSTGANEQYF; cdr3_nt: TGCGCCAGCAGCTCAACGGGAGCCAACGAGCAGTACTTC
j_call: TRBJ2-7; d_call: NA; v_call: TRBV6-1; clone_size: NA; cdr3_aa: CASSGPGPHLYEQYF; cdr3_nt: TGTGCCAGCAGTGGACCCGGGCCCCACCTCTACGAGCAGTACTTC
j_call: TRBJ2-7; d_call: NA; v_call: TRBV5-4; clone_size: NA; cdr3_aa: CASSLWGDGYEQYF; cdr3_nt: TGTGCCAGCAGCTTGTGGGGGGACGGCTACGAGCAGTACTTC
j_call: TRBJ1-1; d_call: TRBD1; v_call: TRBV27; clone_size: NA; cdr3_aa: CASSRGQGTTEAFF; cdr3_nt: TGTGCCAGCAGTAGAGGACAGGGAACAACTGAAGCTTTCTTT
j_call: TRBJ1-2; d_call: TRBD1; v_call: TRBV19; clone_size: NA; cdr3_aa: CASSTETGSFYGYTF; cdr3_nt: TGTGCCAGTAGTACGGAGACAGGGAGCTTCTATGGCTACACCTTC
j_call: TRBJ2-3; d_call: NA; v_call: TRBV18; clone_size: NA; cdr3_aa: CASSPIEGTQYF; cdr3_nt: TGTGCCAGCTCCCCGATTGAGGGTACGCAGTATTTT
j_call: TRBJ1-2; d_call: NA; v_call: TRBV6-1; clone_size: NA; cdr3_aa: CASSPPGLSYGYTF; cdr3_nt: TGTGCCAGCAGTCCTCCGGGACTGTCCTATGGCTACACCTTC
j_call: TRBJ2-1; d_call: NA; v_call: TRBV7-9; clone_size: NA; cdr3_aa: CASRGHESSYNEQFF; cdr3_nt: TGTGCCAGCAGGGGACACGAGAGCTCCTACAATGAGCAGTTCTTC
j_call: TRBJ2-2; d_call: NA; v_call: TRBV2; clone_size: NA; cdr3_aa: CASSFGFEGGELFF; cdr3_nt: TGTGCCAGCAGCTTTGGGTTCGAGGGCGGGGAGCTGTTTTTT
j_call: TRBJ1-1; d_call: NA; v_call: TRBV18; clone_size: NA; cdr3_aa: CASSPGIPEAFF; cdr3_nt: TGTGCCAGCTCCCCGGGGATCCCTGAAGCTTTCTTT
j_call: TRBJ2-3; d_call: TRBD2; v_call: TRBV7-9; clone_size: NA; cdr3_aa: CASSQLAGGADTQYF; cdr3_nt: TGTGCCAGCAGCCAACTAGCGGGGGGAGCAGATACGCAGTATTTT
j_call: TRBJ1-1; d_call: NA; v_call: TRBV7-2; clone_size: NA; cdr3_aa: CASSFGTEAFF; cdr3_nt: TGTGCCAGCAGCTTCGGGACTGAAGCTTTCTTT
j_call: TRBJ2-7; d_call: TRBD2; v_call: TRBV28; clone_size: NA; cdr3_aa: CASSLYGAGANEQYF; cdr3_nt: TGTGCCAGCAGTTTATACGGTGCGGGAGCTAACGAGCAGTACTTC
j_call: TRBJ2-7; d_call: NA; v_call: TRBV5-4; clone_size: NA; cdr3_aa: CASSSQSYEQYF; cdr3_nt: TGTGCCAGCAGCTCACAGAGCTACGAGCAGTACTTC
j_call: TRBJ1-4; d_call: NA; v_call: TRBV10-3; clone_size: once; cdr3_aa: CAISEGSPGGEKLFF; cdr3_nt: TGTGCCATCAGTGAAGGGTCTCCCGGGGGTGAAAAACTGTTTTTT
j_call: TRBJ1-1; d_call: NA; v_call: TRBV5-4; clone_size: once; cdr3_aa: CASSLPGLNTEAFF; cdr3_nt: TGTGCCAGCAGCTTACCGGGGCTGAACACTGAAGCTTTCTTT
j_call: TRBJ2-3; d_call: NA; v_call: TRBV18; clone_size: NA; cdr3_aa: CASSPMIAQSSDTQYF; cdr3_nt: TGTGCCAGCTCACCAATGATCGCGCAGTCATCAGATACGCAGTATTTT
j_call: TRBJ2-2; d_call: NA; v_call: TRBV7-9; clone_size: NA; cdr3_aa: CASSQTGNTGELFF; cdr3_nt: TGTGCCAGCAGTCAAACAGGGAACACCGGGGAGCTGTTTTTT
j_call: TRBJ2-7; d_call: NA; v_call: TRBV29-1; clone_size: NA; cdr3_aa: CSVYVTGTGEQYF; cdr3_nt: TGCAGCGTTTATGTAACAGGGACGGGGGAGCAGTACTTC
j_call: TRBJ2-5; d_call: NA; v_call: TRBV7-9; clone_size: once; cdr3_aa: CASKKTRNEETQYF; cdr3_nt: TGTGCCAGCAAAAAGACTAGGAACGAAGAGACCCAGTACTTC
j_call: TRBJ2-2; d_call: NA; v_call: TRBV5-4; clone_size: few; cdr3_aa: CASSLGGGSGTGELFF; cdr3_nt: TGTGCCAGCAGCTTGGGAGGTGGGAGTGGCACCGGGGAGCTGTTTTTT
j_call: TRBJ1-1; d_call: TRBD1; v_call: TRBV30; clone_size: once; cdr3_aa: CAWSPTGQLNTEAFF; cdr3_nt: TGTGCCTGGAGCCCCACGGGACAGCTGAACACTGAAGCTTTCTTT
j_call: TRBJ2-3; d_call: NA; v_call: TRBV14; clone_size: NA; cdr3_aa: CASTTGGTDTQYF; cdr3_nt: TGTGCCAGCACTACCGGTGGGACAGATACGCAGTATTTT
j_call: TRBJ2-3; d_call: NA; v_call: TRBV7-9; clone_size: NA; cdr3_aa: CASSPPLPGGSTDTQYF; cdr3_nt: TGTGCCAGCAGCCCACCCCTCCCGGGCGGAAGCACAGATACGCAGTATTTT
j_call: TRBJ2-1; d_call: NA; v_call: TRBV11-2; clone_size: NA; cdr3_aa: CASSREAGEQFF; cdr3_nt: TGTGCCAGCAGCCGAGAAGCGGGTGAGCAGTTCTTC
j_call: TRBJ1-1; d_call: NA; v_call: TRBV5-4; clone_size: NA; cdr3_aa: CASSLVGVANTEAFF; cdr3_nt: TGTGCCAGCAGCTTGGTGGGGGTAGCGAACACTGAAGCTTTCTTT
j_call: TRBJ2-5; d_call: TRBD2; v_call: TRBV13; clone_size: NA; cdr3_aa: CASSIQPGLAEQETQYF; cdr3_nt: TGTGCCAGCAGCATCCAACCGGGACTAGCGGAGCAAGAGACCCAGTACTTC
j_call: TRBJ2-1; d_call: TRBD2; v_call: TRBV19; clone_size: NA; cdr3_aa: CASSIEDYGLAGSDEQFF; cdr3_nt: TGTGCCAGTAGTATAGAAGACTATGGACTAGCGGGATCGGATGAGCAGTTCTTC
j_call: TRBJ1-2; d_call: NA; v_call: TRBV7-9; clone_size: few; cdr3_aa: CASSLETTNYGYTF; cdr3_nt: TGTGCCAGCAGCTTAGAGACGACTAACTATGGCTACACCTTC
j_call: TRBJ2-1; d_call: TRBD2; v_call: TRBV9; clone_size: NA; cdr3_aa: CASSTLTSGSYNEQFF; cdr3_nt: TGTGCCAGCAGCACCTTGACTAGCGGGAGCTACAATGAGCAGTTCTTC
j_call: TRBJ2-7; d_call: TRBD2; v_call: TRBV27; clone_size: NA; cdr3_aa: CASSLVRTSSSHEQYF; cdr3_nt: TGTGCCAGCAGTTTAGTACGGACTAGCTCGTCCCACGAGCAGTACTTC
j_call: TRBJ2-2; d_call: TRBD2; v_call: TRBV7-2; clone_size: NA; cdr3_aa: CASSLRLAGVGELFF; cdr3_nt: TGTGCCAGCAGCTTAAGACTAGCGGGAGTCGGGGAGCTGTTTTTT
j_call: TRBJ1-1; d_call: NA; v_call: TRBV6-6; clone_size: NA; cdr3_aa: CASSTRTQRDTEAFF; cdr3_nt: TGTGCCAGCAGTACGCGGACGCAAAGGGACACTGAAGCTTTCTTT
j_call: TRBJ2-3; d_call: NA; v_call: TRBV11-2; clone_size: NA; cdr3_aa: CASSRADTQYF; cdr3_nt: TGTGCCAGCAGTCGGGCGGATACGCAGTATTTT
j_call: TRBJ1-2; d_call: NA; v_call: TRBV7-2; clone_size: NA; cdr3_aa: CASSATDYGYTF; cdr3_nt: TGTGCCAGCAGCGCGACAGACTATGGCTACACCTTC